A single sample is the source of the 28 T cell receptor beta chains below, sequenced in a study of PD-1 blockade in classical Hodgkin lymphoma (TCRdb year 2020). The time point label here, explained by the study, means: cycle 1 day 1 (C1D1), immediately before nivolumab initiation. Every trial patient had relapsed following autologous stem cell transplantation, and prior brentuximab vedotin exposure was what differed among cohorts A, B and C. Library creation used the immunoSEQ multiplex PCR assay. Sourced from immuneACCESS, this table was stored by TCRdb with only in-frame sequences that have V and J called. A share of the clones is absent; for the studies checked, an unresolved V gene accounts for under half, and the remainder has no known explanation. Across this sample there are approximately 4,400 clones, with 60% to 65% seen only once. Roughly a third of the sample comes from the top ten.

The starting material was peripheral blood mononuclear cells (PBMCs), obtained at baseline. The origin of the receptors is a human donor with classical Hodgkin lymphoma.

This sequence joins TRBV9 and TRBJ1-1; possibly TRBD1 for D (5 bases). The V gene lost 3 bases and the J gene lost 4 bases, with 13 bases spanning the gap. Germline CDR1 reads SGDLS; CDR2 reads YYNGEE. The CDR3 consists of 14 residues. CDR3 nucleotide sequence: TGTGCCAGCAGCGGATCGTACGGGGGCACTGAAGCTTTCTTT. Translation gives CASSGSYGGTEAFF.

The chain joins TRBV9 to TRBJ2-7; 8 nucleotides line up with TRBD2. The germline gives CDR1 SGDLS, CDR2 YYNGEE. The CDR3 has 16 amino acids. V shed 0 bases, J shed 7 bases, and the junction held 12 bases outside the gene matches. Written as DNA, the CDR3 is TGTGCCAGCAGCGTAGGTATTAGCGGGGAGACATGGGAGCAGTACTTC. It is translated as CASSVGISGETWEQYF.

The CDR3 DNA reads as TGTGCCAGCAGCTTAGTTGGGGACTACGAGCAGTACTTC. This gives the protein CASSLVGDYEQYF. This chain links TRBV7-6 with TRBJ2-7; D remains unclear. Germline V gene data show CDR1 as SGHVS and CDR2 as FNYEAQ. Trimming left V 1 base short and J 3 bases short, with 7 bases between. This CDR3 spans 13 amino acids.

The chain has TRBV7-2 and TRBJ2-7; either TRBD1 or TRBD2 may fit D (6 bases each). The CDR3 contains 14 residues. Trimming removed 1 base from V and 4 bases from J, with 11 bases in between. Germline values: CDR1 SGHTA, CDR2 FQGNSA. The CDR3 reads CASSLGGAIYEQYF. The CDR3, as DNA: TGTGCCAGCAGCTTAGGGGGGGCGATTTACGAGCAGTACTTC.

The V gene is TRBV7-9, the J gene TRBJ1-2; 9 bases agree with TRBD1. CDR1 SEHNR and CDR2 FQNEAQ come from the germline V gene (reference sequence). The trim removed 1 base at V and 3 bases at J, leaving 3 bases unmatched. The CDR3 spans 15 residues. The CDR3 nucleotides read TGTGCCAGCAGCTTAGGGGGACAGGGTCACTATGGCTACACCTTC. Translated, it gives CASSLGGQGHYGYTF.

This rearrangement joins TRBV27 to TRBJ1-6, with D possibly TRBD1 on 6 matching bases. Trimming removed 8 bases at V and 4 bases at J, with 18 bases between. Germline CDR1 is MNHEY and CDR2 is SMNVEV (reference sequence). The CDR3 runs to 16 residues. This chain's CDR3 is CASWSSRQAYNSPLHF. The DNA of the CDR3 is TGTGCCAGCTGGTCGTCAAGACAGGCTTATAATTCACCCCTCCACTTT.

This clone rates as large. V gene TRBV13 combines with J gene TRBJ2-1; D not certain. Trimming took off 2 bases at V and 6 bases at J, with 8 bases between the two ends. From germline, CDR1 is PRHDT and CDR2 FYEKMQ (reference sequence). This CDR3 has 13 residues. CDR3 DNA: TGTGCCAGCAGCTTACGGTACCGCAATGAGCAGTTCTTC. Translated: CASSLRYRNEQFF.

To note about this clone: This specimen includes other DNA sequences encoding the same CDR3. The chain is built from TRBV6-5 and TRBJ1-5, with D possibly TRBD1 on 6 matching bases. This CDR3 contains 14 residues. Trimming took 7 bases from V and 1 from J, leaving 11 bases between them. The V gene's germline CDR1 is MNHEY and CDR2 SVGAGI. The CDR3 sequence: CASNPTGSNQPQHF. CDR3 coding DNA: TGTGCCAGCAACCCGACAGGAAGCAATCAGCCCCAGCATTTT.

This clone qualifies as hyperexpanded (1% or more). V usage is TRBV27 and J usage is TRBJ2-7; D perhaps matches TRBD1 (6 bases). The V end lost 5 bases, the J end lost 4 bases, and 15 bases lay between the germline ends. CDR1 is MNHEY, CDR2 SMNVEV, per germline (reference sequence). This CDR3 has 14 amino acids. CDR3 residues: CASSVTGSWYEQYF. Written as DNA, the CDR3 is TGTGCCAGCAGTGTAACAGGGTCTTGGTACGAGCAGTACTTC.

The chain is built from TRBV9 and TRBJ2-7, with 8 positions matching TRBD1. V dropped 0 bases and J dropped 6; count of bases not matched to a gene: 2. Germline V gene sequence: CDR1 SGDLS, CDR2 YYNGEE. This CDR3 is built from 13 residues. The DNA of the CDR3 is TGTGCCAGCAGCGTAGGGACAGGGACCGAGCAGTACTTC. This codes for CASSVGTGTEQYF.

This clone came up a few times. V gene TRBV11-2 combines with J gene TRBJ1-2, with unresolved D. V shed 3 bases and J shed 8 bases, with 16 bases lying between them. The germline V gene has CDR1 SGHAT and CDR2 FQNNGV. The CDR3 consists of 14 residues. The CDR3: CASSLHAAPGGYTF. The CDR3 nucleotides are TGTGCCAGCAGCTTGCATGCCGCCCCGGGGGGCTACACCTTC.

The gene calls are TRBV7-6 and TRBJ2-5; 7 positions agree with TRBD1. V lost 8 bases to trimming and J lost 6 bases; unmatched junction nucleotides: 6. There are 12 residues in the CDR3. CDR1 and CDR2 (germline): SGHVS, FNYEAQ. CDR3 nucleotides: TGTGCCAGCCTAGGGGGCGCGAAGACCCAGTACTTC. Residues: CASLGGAKTQYF.

This clone showed up just once. J is TRBJ1-4 and V is TRBV12-5, with 8 bases matching TRBD1. This CDR3 has 15 amino acids. Trimming at V came to 6 bases and at J to 1 base, leaving 4 bases not matched to a gene. CDR1 and CDR2 (germline): LGHNT, FRNRAP. The chain's CDR3 is CASGRTGGTNEKLFF. As DNA, the CDR3 is TGTGCTAGTGGCCGCACAGGGGGAACTAATGAAAAACTGTTTTTT.

The chain has TRBV6-1 and TRBJ1-4; maybe TRBD1 (5 bases). The CDR3 runs 15 residues. From germline, CDR1 is MNHNS and CDR2 SASEGT. V was pared by 4 bases and J by 5 bases, with 14 bases between. This CDR3 is CASSVVRGVNEKLFF. The CDR3 DNA reads TGTGCCAGCAGTGTTGTTAGGGGTGTAAATGAAAAACTGTTTTTT.

The chain recombines TRBV9 with TRBJ2-7; TRBD2 matches at 8 bases. V lost 3 bases and J lost 5; bases outside the gene matches: 10. From germline, CDR1 is SGDLS and CDR2 YYNGEE. CDR3 size: 15 residues. CDR3 loop: CASSGSGTSRNEQYF. For the CDR3, the DNA is TGTGCCAGCAGCGGCTCCGGGACTAGTCGTAACGAGCAGTACTTC.

CDR3 protein: CASTGSSKGTEAFF. The CDR3 DNA reads as TGTGCCAGCACCGGATCCTCCAAAGGCACTGAAGCTTTCTTT. The J gene is TRBJ1-1, the V gene TRBV11-2; no definite D call. The germline V gene encodes CDR1 SGHAT and CDR2 FQNNGV. The CDR3 consists of 14 residues. Trimming pared 7 bases from V and 4 bases from J, leaving 16 bases between. Together with reference TRBV11-2 and TRBJ1-1, the CDR3 gives the full variable domain: EAGVAQSPRYKIIEKRQSVAFWCNPISGHATLYWYQQILGQGPKLLIQFQNNGVVDDSQLPKDRFSAERLKGVDSTLKIQPAKLEDSAVYLCASTGSSKGTEAFFGQGTRLTVV.

About this clone: Just one base apart from a much larger clone, this may be a read error. The sample holds other DNA sequences that translate to the same CDR3. This sequence joins TRBV6-1 and TRBJ1-5, with D possibly being TRBD1 (6 bases). The CDR3 loop spans 14 amino acids. CDR1 MNHNS and CDR2 SASEGT come from the germline V gene. V lost 7 bases to trimming and J lost 0 bases, with 10 bases between them. The CDR3, as DNA: TGTGCCAGCAACCCGACAGGTAGCAATCAGCCCCAGCATTTT. This sequence encodes CASNPTGSNQPQHF.

This clone was seen a few times. The same CDR3 arises from other DNA sequences in this sample as well. The genes are TRBV4-1 and TRBJ2-7; 10 nucleotides match TRBD1. Germline values: CDR1 MGHRA, CDR2 YSYEKL. This CDR3 comprises 15 residues. The V segment lost 2 bases and the J segment 6 bases; nucleotides outside the gene matches: 7. The CDR3 loop reads CASSQSGTGVSEQYF. As DNA, the CDR3 is TGCGCCAGCAGCCAAAGCGGGACAGGGGTAAGCGAGCAGTACTTC.

This clone was seen only a few times. J is TRBJ2-1 and V is TRBV5-2; the table names TRBD2, a call not compared with the DNA. TRBV5-2 is marked as a pseudogene. The CDR3 is made up of 13 amino acids. The CDR3 protein is CASSLRYRNEQFF. In nucleotides, the CDR3 is TGTGCCAGCAGCTTACGGTACCGCAATGAGCAGTTCTTC.

V usage is TRBV2 and J usage is TRBJ2-5; D ambiguous. V lost 7 bases, J lost 0 bases, and 6 bases lay in between. Germline V CDR1 and CDR2: SNHLY, FYNNEI. The CDR3 totals 12 residues. For the CDR3, the DNA is TGTGCCAGCAACACGGACCAAGAGACCCAGTACTTC. Protein: CASNTDQETQYF.

The V call is TRBV27, the J call TRBJ2-7; 7 bases are a match to TRBD1. The germline gives CDR1 MNHEY, CDR2 SMNVEV (reference sequence). This CDR3 has 13 amino acids. With V trimmed by 6 bases and J by 3 bases, 5 bases remained unmatched. The CDR3 loop is CASSRGILYEQYF. In nucleotides, the CDR3 is TGTGCCAGCAGCAGGGGGATACTCTACGAGCAGTACTTC.

The V gene is TRBV6-1, the J gene TRBJ2-6; the D is unclear. Trimming took 2 bases from V and 0 from J, leaving 8 bases between them. CDR1 and CDR2 from the germline V gene are MNHNS and SASEGT. There are 16 residues in the CDR3. The DNA for the CDR3 is TGTGCCAGCAGTGAACGTTCGGGCTCTGGGGCCAACGTCCTGACTTTC. It encodes CASSERSGSGANVLTF.

V usage is TRBV19 and J usage is TRBJ2-1; TRBD1 is a possible D gene (5 bases). The CDR3 is 15 amino acids. Germline V CDR1 and CDR2: LNHDA, SQIVND (reference sequence). Trimming shortened V by 1 base and J by 6 bases, and 13 bases separated the two germline ends. CDR3 sequence: CASSIVPAGANEQFF. CDR3 in DNA: TGTGCCAGTAGTATAGTCCCGGCTGGGGCCAATGAGCAGTTCTTC.

This clone appeared a single time. The chain joins TRBV27 to TRBJ2-7, with TRBD2 as a possible D gene (5 bases). V gave up 3 bases and J gave up 5 bases, with 14 bases separating them. This CDR3 is built from 14 residues. Germline V lookup: CDR1 MNHEY, CDR2 SMNVEV (reference sequence). The CDR3 is CASSFSSLGDEQYF. The CDR3 DNA follows: TGTGCCAGCAGTTTCTCTTCTCTCGGGGACGAGCAGTACTTC.

V gene TRBV7-2 combines with J gene TRBJ1-5; D is ambiguous. From germline, CDR1 is SGHTA and CDR2 FQGNSA. The V end lost 5 bases, the J end lost 0 bases, and 8 bases lay between the germline ends. CDR3 length: 14 amino acids. The CDR3 nucleotides are TGTGCCAGCAGCCGTCTTACTAGCAATCAGCCCCAGCATTTT. It specifies CASSRLTSNQPQHF.

This clone is labeled medium-sized. The chain uses TRBV6-5 and TRBJ1-4; unclear D gene. The CDR3 loop spans 14 amino acids. Trimming stripped 0 bases from V and 6 bases from J, with 8 bases between. Germline V gene sequence: CDR1 MNHEY, CDR2 SVGAGI. The CDR3 nucleotides read TGTGCCAGCAGTTACTCGGGAGCCGATGAAAAACTGTTTTTT. This sequence encodes CASSYSGADEKLFF.

The chain combines TRBV19 with TRBJ2-3; D is undetermined. V dropped 3 bases and J dropped 2 bases, with 6 bases sitting between them. Germline CDR1 LNHDA, CDR2 SQIVND (reference sequence). This CDR3 is built from 13 residues. The CDR3 region has the DNA TGTGCCAGTAGTATGGGCCTCACAGATACGCAGTATTTT. Residues: CASSMGLTDTQYF. Using reference TRBV19 and TRBJ2-3 for the parts outside the CDR3, the full variable domain is DGGITQSPKYLFRKEGQNVTLSCEQNLNHDAMYWYRQDPGQGLRLIYYSQIVNDFQKGDIAEGYSVSREKKESFPLTVTSAQKNPTAFYLCASSMGLTDTQYFGPGTRLTVL.

Within the sample, this clone is medium-sized. The chain has TRBV27 and TRBJ1-6, with D tentatively TRBD1 (6 bases). Trimming took 6 bases from V and 10 from J, leaving 22 bases between them. The germline CDR1 and CDR2 sequences are MNHEY and SMNVEV (reference sequence). This CDR3 is 16 amino acids long. The CDR3 spells CASSSIKQGGRSPLHF. The CDR3 DNA sequence: TGTGCCAGCAGCTCAATAAAACAGGGAGGTCGATCACCCCTCCACTTT.